This section outlines one T cell receptor (beta chain) sequence together with its context. This clone's antigen is unknown. Qualities for individual bases were not recorded, and no much larger clone is one base off. The data originate from a study of blood T cells in healthy people across ages (dated by TCRdb to 2014 to 2015). About the full investigation: Template switching captured roughly one uniquely barcoded TCR beta cDNA molecule per two T cells in model experiments. The donors were split into four age groups: young (average 16 years), middle-aged (about 40), aged (over 55) and long-lived (over 80). Using the same blood draw, the study looked at two additional independent replicas of 1 million unique cDNA reads for two donors, one aged 18 to 30 and the other aged 80 or older. The study measured age-related changes in TCR beta repertoire diversity using deep sequencing normalized with unique cDNA molecular identifiers. To avoid experimental bias, donors of different ages were randomly spread across the sequencing lanes. The full study reports these points: Total diversity estimates from one million sequenced T cells were considered lower bounds and underestimates. The percentage of naive T cells measured by flow cytometry correlated strongly with observed TCR beta diversity. Conclusive comparison of naive and antigen-experienced compartments was prevented by the profiling of bulk unsorted PBMCs. Observed TCR beta diversity per million T cells fell roughly linearly with age, and a significant reduction was already apparent by age around 40. Because the CMV infection status of the donors was unknown, age-related changes in expanded clonotypes may potentially have been confounded. The long-lived group showed more naive CD4+ T cells, fewer expanded clones and increased TCR diversity than the aged group, suggesting age selection.

Systemically healthy Caucasian individuals from Russia, 39 in total and aged roughly 6 to 100 years, were included as donors. Each donor gave about 9.8 milliliters of peripheral blood, drawn into EDTA-treated Vacutainer tubes. PBMCs were isolated by Ficoll-Paque density-gradient centrifugation, with at least 6 million obtained per sample. Trizol reagent was used to extract total RNA from PBMCs, with at least 5.5 micrograms per sample. The percentages of naive CD45RAhigh/CD27high T cells were determined by flow cytometry on a PBMC aliquot from every donor. The library was obtained by 5' RACE. The sample was run on an Illumina HiSeq 2500. A second PCR of 7 to 11 cycles was run with a J-beta primer mix and a sample-barcoded 5' primer. Each TCR beta cDNA molecule received a unique molecular identifier from a template-switch 5' adaptor carrying 12 random nucleotides. Each sample yielded at least 3 million CDR3-containing paired-end reads. First-strand cDNA was synthesized from all RNA with the Mint cDNA synthesis kit, primed by a TRBC-specific oligonucleotide. Following uracil-DNA glycosylase treatment, a first 18-cycle PCR with universal primers M1SS and BC2_uni_R was performed on all cDNA. In the original analysis: For normalization, 1 million high-quality reads were randomly selected from each sample, with every read carrying a distinct molecular identifier. Reads with shared molecular identifiers were discarded instead of being binned into consensus sequences. CDR3 identification, clonotype clustering and error correction used MiTCR with a Q25 quality threshold and the strictest error-elimination algorithm. Lower-bound total TCR beta diversity was estimated with a nonparametric unseen species model using Euler transformation. The public sequencing data were trimmed at Q25 with fastp and processed into clonotypes with MiXCR by TCRdb, which kept only in-frame beta chains. Each CDR3 protein appears once, grouped with its most common genes and DNA. These V and J calls rely on TCRdb rather than the paper's analysis. The sample table holds around 1,500,000 distinct CDR3 sequences, of which approximately 38% were seen once. Around 8% of the sample belongs to the ten largest clones.

Relative to germline, V is missing 4 bases and J is missing 0 bases, with 6 bases of the junction outside any gene match. Looking up the germline V gene yields CDR1 SGHRS and CDR2 YFSETQ. CDR3 length: 15 amino acids, cysteine to phenylalanine. The CDR3 DNA has 45 bases and is translated from base 1. This TCR came from a woman under 30 in good health. The rearrangement joined TRBV5-1 to TRBJ1-2, with 7 central nucleotides matching TRBD1. Material: blood. The DNA sequence reads TGCGCCAGCAGCGGCACAGGGGCAGCTAACTATGGCTACACCTTC. Its translation is CASSGTGAANYGYTF.